The sequence of this TCR beta chain was determined in a study of T cell changes during pregnancy in multiple sclerosis. The CDR3 is 14 residues long. Trimming took 6 bases from V and 4 from J, leaving 13 bases between them. CDR1 is LNHDA and CDR2 is SQIVND in the germline V gene (reference sequence). The table came from immunoSEQ multiplex PCR; TCRdb's copy has only in-frame clones and leaves some out. Of tens of thousands of clones listed, 85% to 95% are singletons. The clonotype comes from a female donor in good health, enrolled as a control in a pregnancy study. The source material was CD8+ T cells from peripheral blood mononuclear cells, sampled in the third trimester of pregnancy. The chain carries TRBV19 and TRBJ2-1; D is perhaps TRBD2 (6 bases). Here the CDR3 reads CASREGGLYNEQFF. The DNA of the CDR3 is TGTGCCAGTAGGGAGGGTGGACTTTACAATGAGCAGTTCTTC.